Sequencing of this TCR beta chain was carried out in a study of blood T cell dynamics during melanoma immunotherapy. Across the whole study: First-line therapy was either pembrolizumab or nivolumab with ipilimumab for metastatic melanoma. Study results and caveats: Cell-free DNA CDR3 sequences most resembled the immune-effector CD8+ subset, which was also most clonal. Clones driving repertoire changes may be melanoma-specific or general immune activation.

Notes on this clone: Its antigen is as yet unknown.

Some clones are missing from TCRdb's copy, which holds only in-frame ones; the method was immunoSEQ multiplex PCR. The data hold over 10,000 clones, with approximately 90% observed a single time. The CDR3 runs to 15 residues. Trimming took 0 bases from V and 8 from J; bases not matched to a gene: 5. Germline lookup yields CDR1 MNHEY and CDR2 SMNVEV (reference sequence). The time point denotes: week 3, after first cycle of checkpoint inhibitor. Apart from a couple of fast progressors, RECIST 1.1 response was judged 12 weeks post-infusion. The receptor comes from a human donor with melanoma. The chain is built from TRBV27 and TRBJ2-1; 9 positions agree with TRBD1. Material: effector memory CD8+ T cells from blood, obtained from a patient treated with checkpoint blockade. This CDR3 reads CASSLSGQGTHEQFF. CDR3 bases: TGTGCCAGCAGTTTATCGGGACAGGGAACCCATGAGCAGTTCTTC.